Each of the 30 T cell receptor beta chains below was sequenced from the same sample in a study of Ad26.COV2.S vaccination and SARS-CoV-2 variants. The data were produced by immunoSEQ multiplex PCR, yet TCRdb's version contains in-frame clones alone and is incomplete. Of roughly 300,000 clones listed, 75% to 90% were seen once; the top ten hold about 10%. The treatment denotes: around 19 received Ad26.COV2.S at low or high dose, single or two shots; a few received placebo; per-sample allocation not given. Samples were taken on day 63 after the first vaccine or placebo injection. The sequencing used peripheral blood, collected in a trial of Ad26.COV2.S vaccine versus placebo. The source of these receptors is a person aged 18-60 years who received the Ad26.COV2.S COVID-19 vaccine or a placebo.

The chain uses TRBV9 and TRBJ2-7; possibly TRBD1 for D (6 bases). Trimming shortened V by 0 bases and J by 0 bases, and 7 bases separated the two germline ends. Looked up from germline, CDR1 is SGDLS and CDR2 is YYNGEE. The CDR3 is made up of 14 amino acids. The CDR3 here is CASSVGTASYEQYF. The CDR3 nucleotides are TGTGCCAGCAGCGTAGGGACAGCCTCCTACGAGCAGTACTTC.

CDR3 region: CASGLLAGGLNEQFF. The CDR3 region has the DNA TGTGCTAGTGGTTTACTAGCGGGAGGGCTCAATGAGCAGTTCTTC. The genes are TRBV12-5 and TRBJ2-1, with 13 positions matching TRBD2. CDR3 size: 15 residues. The ends lost 3 bases at V and 6 bases at J; junction bases unmatched: 2. Germline values: CDR1 LGHNT, CDR2 FRNRAP. Full variable domain (missing parts from reference TRBV12-5 and TRBJ2-1): DARVTQTPRHKVTEMGQEVTMRCQPILGHNTVFWYRQTMMQGLELLAYFRNRAPLDDSGMPKDRFSAEMPDATLATLKIQPSEPRDSAVYFCASGLLAGGLNEQFFGPGTRLTVL.

The rearrangement joins TRBV12-5 to TRBJ2-5; 7 bases line up with TRBD1. This CDR3 spans 13 amino acids. CDR1 is LGHNT and CDR2 is FRNRAP in the germline V gene. The CDR3 nucleotides are TGTGCATCTGGCAGGGGGTATGGAGAGACCCAGTACTTC. This translates into CASGRGYGETQYF.

The V and J genes are TRBV4-1 and TRBJ2-1; 7 bases line up with TRBD2. The CDR3 contains 14 residues. Germline CDR1 and CDR2: MGHRA and YSYEKL. The ends lost 1 base at V and 5 bases at J; junction bases unmatched: 2. The CDR3 DNA sequence: TGCGCCAGCAGCCAAGGCGGGGGAAACAATGAGCAGTTCTTC. Its translation is CASSQGGGNNEQFF.

The chain couples TRBV12-3 or TRBV12-4 to TRBJ2-1; D unclear. This CDR3 comprises 12 residues. V was clipped by 6 bases and J by 3 bases, with 6 bases between them. The CDR3 region is CASRLNYNEQFF. CDR3 nucleotides: TGTGCCAGCAGACTTAACTACAATGAGCAGTTCTTC.

This clone was counted only a few times. V gene TRBV10-1 combines with J gene TRBJ2-2; D remains ambiguous. The length of the CDR3 is 11 residues. Germline lookup yields CDR1 WNHNN and CDR2 SYGVQD (reference sequence). The V end lost 3 bases, the J end lost 7 bases, and 3 bases lay between the germline ends. CDR3 sequence (DNA): TGCGCCAGCAGTGATCTCGGGGAGCTGTTTTTT. It codes for CASSDLGELFF.

The chain links TRBV10-3 to TRBJ1-1; 8 nucleotides line up with TRBD1. This CDR3 is built from 16 residues. Germline V gene sequence: CDR1 ENHRY, CDR2 SYGVKD. V shed 2 bases and J 0 bases; nucleotides not matched to a gene: 5. CDR3 residues: CAISETGGNMNTEAFF. The CDR3 coding sequence is TGTGCCATCAGTGAGACAGGGGGGAACATGAACACTGAAGCTTTCTTT.

This clone occurred a few times. The rearrangement uses TRBV5-6 and TRBJ2-3; 10 positions match TRBD2. The length of the CDR3 is 15 residues. J was trimmed by 8 bases and V by 2 bases; bases with no gene match: 8. The germline V gene has CDR1 SGHDT and CDR2 YYEEEE. CDR3 in DNA: TGTGCCAGCAGCTTCAAACTAGCGGGGTTGGTTACGCAGTATTTT. Protein sequence: CASSFKLAGLVTQYF.

This clone is a singleton in its sample. The CDR3 DNA is TGTGCCAGCTCACCTTCTGCAGTCAACGGGGAGCTGTTTTTT. The encoded protein is CASSPSAVNGELFF. V is TRBV18 and J is TRBJ2-2; no clear D. V lost 3 bases to trimming and J lost 7 bases, with 12 bases between them. The germline gives CDR1 KGHSH, CDR2 LQKENI. The CDR3 consists of 14 residues. Complete variable domain (other parts from reference TRBV18 and TRBJ2-2): NAGVMQNPRHLVRRRGQEARLRCSPMKGHSHVYWYRQLPEEGLKFMVYLQKENIIDESGMPKERFSAEFPKEGPSILRIQQVVRGDSAAYFCASSPSAVNGELFFGEGSRLTVL.

This clone was observed a single time. The V and J genes are TRBV2 and TRBJ1-4; D is unclear. V was shortened by 0 bases and J by 7 bases, with 6 bases between the two germline ends. Looked up from germline, CDR1 is SNHLY and CDR2 is FYNNEI. The CDR3 is 13 residues long. In DNA form, the CDR3 reads TGTGCCAGCAGTGAAGCAGGAGCTGAAAAACTGTTTTTT. Its translation is CASSEAGAEKLFF. Drawing the rest from reference TRBV2 and TRBJ1-4, the complete variable domain is EPEVTQTPSHQVTQMGQEVILRCVPISNHLYFYWYRQILGQKVEFLVSFYNNEISEKSEIFDDQFSVERPDGSNFTLKIRSTKLEDSAMYFCASSEAGAEKLFFGSGTQLSVL.

V usage is TRBV3-1 (or the pseudogene TRBV3-2) and J usage is TRBJ1-3; possibly TRBD1 for D (5 bases). V lost 6 bases, J lost 2 bases, and 11 bases lay in between. Germline values: CDR1 LGHDT, CDR2 YNNKEL (reference sequence). The CDR3 runs to 14 residues. Here the CDR3 reads CASSLGGTGNTIYF. CDR3 DNA: TGTGCCAGCAGTCTGGGGGGTACTGGAAACACCATATATTTT.

The J gene is TRBJ1-4, the V gene TRBV5-4; D remains unclear. The CDR3 totals 15 residues. The V end was cut by 5 bases, the J end by 3 bases, with 14 bases between. Germline CDR1 is SGHNT and CDR2 is YYREEE (reference sequence). CDR3 region: CASRSTGGPNEKLFF. CDR3 nucleotide sequence: TGTGCCAGCAGATCGACCGGAGGGCCTAATGAAAAACTGTTTTTT.

V gene TRBV30 combines with J gene TRBJ2-6; D is unresolved. V lost 8 bases and J lost 0, with 8 bases in between. CDR3 length equals 13 residues. Germline V CDR1 and CDR2: GTSNPN, SVGIG (reference sequence). The CDR3 reads CAQESSGANVLTF. CDR3 DNA sequence: TGTGCCCAAGAGAGCTCTGGGGCCAACGTCCTGACTTTC.

The chain couples TRBV5-8 to TRBJ2-1; D unresolved. Trimming removed 1 base from V and 8 bases from J, with 13 bases in between. The CDR3 sequence is 14 residues long. Looked up from germline, CDR1 is SGHTS and CDR2 is YDEGEE. CDR3 protein: CASSLLTRWDEQFF. CDR3 sequence (DNA): TGTGCCAGCAGCTTGCTGACTCGGTGGGATGAGCAGTTCTTC.

The chain couples TRBV4-3 to TRBJ1-2; D might be TRBD1 (5 bases). CDR3 length equals 15 residues. Germline loops: CDR1 LGHNA, CDR2 YSLEER. Trimming stripped 1 base from V and 7 bases from J, with 16 bases between. CDR3 region: CASSQGQGFLGGYTF. The CDR3 DNA follows: TGCGCCAGCAGCCAAGGGCAGGGCTTCCTAGGTGGCTACACCTTC.

A few counts support this clone. The chain recombines TRBV27 with TRBJ2-7, with 8 nucleotides matching TRBD2. This CDR3 spans 14 amino acids. V shed 5 bases, J shed 4 bases, and the junction held 7 bases outside the gene matches. The germline gives CDR1 MNHEY, CDR2 SMNVEV (reference sequence). CDR3 sequence reads: CASSPLAGSYEQYF. In DNA, the CDR3 is TGTGCCAGCAGTCCCTTAGCGGGATCTTACGAGCAGTACTTC.

J is TRBJ2-3 and V is TRBV28, with 7 bases fitting TRBD2. Germline lookup yields CDR1 MDHEN and CDR2 SYDVKM. The CDR3 runs to 15 residues. V shed 7 bases and J 2 bases; nucleotides not matched to a gene: 9. The CDR3 here is CASTSTAGFTDTQYF. In DNA, the CDR3 is TGTGCCAGCACATCTACAGCGGGGTTCACAGATACGCAGTATTTT. The entire variable domain, with the rest obtained from reference TRBV28 and TRBJ2-3, is as follows: DVKVTQSSRYLVKRTGEKVFLECVQDMDHENMFWYRQDPGLGLRLIYFSYDVKMKEKGDIPEGYSVSREKKERFSLILESASTNQTSMYLCASTSTAGFTDTQYFGPGTRLTVL.

V and J are TRBV10-3 and TRBJ2-1; TRBD1 might be the D (5 bases). The V and J ends lost 8 bases and 0 bases respectively, with 8 bases between them. Per the germline V gene, CDR1 is ENHRY and CDR2 is SYGVKD. The CDR3 is made up of 13 amino acids. The CDR3 DNA sequence: TGTGCCATCGGGGCGTACTCCTACAATGAGCAGTTCTTC. It is translated as CAIGAYSYNEQFF.

About this clone itself: Within the sample, other DNA sequences also encode this same CDR3. The chain has TRBV11-2 and TRBJ2-3; possibly TRBD2 for D (5 bases). Germline CDR1 reads SGHAT; CDR2 reads FQNNGV. CDR3 length: 14 residues. Trimming took 1 base from V and 1 from J, leaving 6 bases between them. The CDR3 nucleotides read TGTGCCAGCAGCTTAGTCGGGGGCACAGATACGCAGTATTTT. It codes for CASSLVGGTDTQYF.

The J gene is TRBJ2-1, the V gene TRBV20-1, with D uncertain. Trimming took 6 bases from V and 5 from J, leaving 8 bases between them. CDR1 is DFQATT and CDR2 is SNEGSKA in the germline V gene (reference sequence). The length of the CDR3 is 11 residues. CDR3 sequence (DNA): TGCAGTGCCGGTCTTAACAATGAGCAGTTCTTC. It yields the protein CSAGLNNEQFF.

V is TRBV6-2 or TRBV6-3 and J is TRBJ2-2; D unresolved. The CDR3 is made up of 13 amino acids. CDR1 and CDR2 (germline): MNHEY, SVGEGT. The V end lost 2 bases, the J end lost 6 bases, and 7 bases lay between the germline ends. DNA of the CDR3: TGTGCCAGCAGTTACGGCAGTGCCGGGGAGCTGTTTTTT. Its translation: CASSYGSAGELFF.

The V call is TRBV3-1 (or the pseudogene TRBV3-2), the J call TRBJ2-5, with 8 bases fitting TRBD1. Germline values: CDR1 LGHDT, CDR2 YNNKEL (reference sequence). V shed 4 bases, J shed 4 bases, and the junction held 5 bases outside the gene matches. This CDR3 is built from 14 residues. The DNA for the CDR3 is TGTGCCAGCAGCCCCAGGACAGGGCTAGAGACCCAGTACTTC. Translation gives CASSPRTGLETQYF.

The gene calls are TRBV6-4 and TRBJ2-1, with a weak D call TRBD2 (5 bases). V lost 4 bases and J 3 bases, leaving 13 bases between the germline ends. This CDR3 spans 15 amino acids. CDR1 MRHNA and CDR2 SNTAGT come from the germline V gene. This CDR3 is CASSVSRENYNEQFF. The CDR3 nucleotides read TGTGCCAGCAGTGTCTCTAGGGAGAACTACAATGAGCAGTTCTTC.

The chain carries TRBV19 and TRBJ1-3; D is ambiguous. Germline assignment: CDR1 LNHDA and CDR2 SQIVND (reference sequence). The ends were cut back, 5 bases at V and 9 bases at J, with 14 bases in the middle. The CDR3 is made up of 13 amino acids. The CDR3 DNA sequence: TGTGCCAGTAGTGGCACGGCGTGGAGCACCATATATTTT. This sequence encodes CASSGTAWSTIYF.

This rearrangement joins TRBV6-6 to TRBJ1-1; 8 bases are a match to TRBD1. CDR1 and CDR2 from the germline V gene are MNHNY and SVGAGI (reference sequence). The CDR3 is 15 amino acids. Unmatched junction bases numbered 6, after V lost 4 bases and J lost 2 bases. The CDR3, as DNA: TGTGCCAGCAGTTTTAACAGGGGGTCTAACACTGAAGCTTTCTTT. Translated: CASSFNRGSNTEAFF.

The genes are TRBV24-1 and TRBJ1-5; D may be TRBD1 (5 bases). Trimming took off 2 bases at V and 1 base at J, with 11 bases between the two ends. This CDR3 has 16 residues. Germline values: CDR1 KGHDR, CDR2 SFDVKD. CDR3 protein: CATSDSTRASNQPQHF. In DNA form, the CDR3 reads TGTGCCACCAGTGATTCAACCAGGGCAAGCAATCAGCCCCAGCATTTT.

This clone has a single count. The chain uses TRBV5-5 and TRBJ1-3; 7 bases align to TRBD1. CDR3 length: 16 amino acids. V was clipped by 2 bases and J by 3 bases; unmatched bases: 8. From germline, CDR1 is SGHKS and CDR2 YYEKEE (reference sequence). The CDR3 bases are TGTGCCAGCAGCTTAGACGACAGGGCCAGTGGAAACACCATATATTTT. Amino acid sequence: CASSLDDRASGNTIYF.

The chain joins TRBV3-1 (or the pseudogene TRBV3-2) to TRBJ2-4; D is perhaps TRBD1 (6 bases). Germline V lookup: CDR1 LGHDT, CDR2 YNNKEL (reference sequence). The CDR3 totals 12 residues. Trimming removed 7 bases from V and 7 bases from J, with 11 bases in between. CDR3 region: CASTDQGNIQYF. The CDR3 region has the DNA TGTGCCAGCACCGACCAGGGGAACATTCAGTACTTC.

J is TRBJ2-6 and V is TRBV18, with TRBD2 matching 12 bases. Trimming removed 6 bases from V and 19 bases from J; junction bases left unmatched: 22. The CDR3 consists of 17 residues. Germline CDR1 is KGHSH and CDR2 is LQKENI. The chain's CDR3 is CASSPLHVPGLAGAPTF. The CDR3 coding sequence is TGTGCCAGCTCTCCCCTGCACGTTCCGGGACTAGCGGGTGCCCCCACTTTC.

The chain links TRBV12-3 or TRBV12-4 to TRBJ1-2; the match to TRBD1 covers 7 bases. V was pared by 6 bases and J by 5 bases, with 6 bases of the junction left unmatched. The CDR3 extends over 13 amino acids. CDR3 nucleotide sequence: TGTGCCAGCAGATTGGGACAGCTTTATGGCTACACCTTC. Its translation: CASRLGQLYGYTF.